Listed here are 2 T cell receptor beta chains from one sample, sequenced in a study of beta chain features in type 1 diabetes. Points from the study as a whole: In every one of the four CD4+ subsets, TCRB CDR3s were moderately but significantly shorter in Type 1 diabetes patients.

Expressed TCRB transcripts were sequenced because the entire RNA isolate underwent reverse transcription. The method was immunoSEQ multiplex PCR; TCRdb's version includes in-frame clones alone and lacks a portion of them. In the table there are about 120,000 clones, about 16% of which are singletons. Their antigens are not known. The specimen was central memory CD4+ T cells from blood. The receptors were gathered from a man aged 25 to 40 with type 1 diabetes.

The V gene is TRBV7-2, the J gene TRBJ2-1; D may match TRBD1 or TRBD2 (6 bases each). This CDR3 region has 15 residues. Germline V gene sequence: CDR1 SGHTA, CDR2 FQGNSA. Trimming took off 5 bases at V and 2 bases at J, with 13 bases between the two ends. The CDR3 region has the DNA TGTGCCAGCAGCCCGGGGGCGGGGACCTACAATGAGCAGTTCTTC. This translates into CASSPGAGTYNEQFF.

This clone was detected a few times. A single base separates this from a much larger clone, so it may be a read error. The J gene is TRBJ2-5, the V gene TRBV28, with TRBD1 identical over 7 bases. This CDR3 has 15 residues. The germline V gene has CDR1 MDHEN and CDR2 SYDVKM. This CDR3 reads CAISRPWDSKETQYF. In DNA form, the CDR3 reads TGTGCCATCAGTCGACCGTGGGACAGTAAAGAGACCCAGTACTTC.